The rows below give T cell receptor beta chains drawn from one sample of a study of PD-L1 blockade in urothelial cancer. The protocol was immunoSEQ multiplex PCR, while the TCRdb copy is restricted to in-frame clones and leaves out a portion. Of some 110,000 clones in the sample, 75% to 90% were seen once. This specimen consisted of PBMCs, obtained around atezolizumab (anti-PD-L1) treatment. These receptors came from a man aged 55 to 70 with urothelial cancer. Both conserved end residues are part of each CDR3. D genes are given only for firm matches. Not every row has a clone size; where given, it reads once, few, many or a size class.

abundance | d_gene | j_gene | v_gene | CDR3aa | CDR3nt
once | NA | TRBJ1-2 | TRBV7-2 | CASSLVGQDYGYTF | TGTGCCAGCAGCTTAGTCGGCCAGGACTATGGCTACACCTTC
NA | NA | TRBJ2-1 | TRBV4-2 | CASSQESHNEQFF | TGTGCCAGCAGCCAAGAATCTCACAATGAGCAGTTCTTC
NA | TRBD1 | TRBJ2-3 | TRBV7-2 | CASSLALQGSTDTQYF | TGTGCCAGCAGCTTAGCGTTACAGGGGAGCACAGATACGCAGTATTTT
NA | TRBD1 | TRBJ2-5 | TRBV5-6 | CASSLGQGAKETQYF | TGTGCCAGCAGCTTGGGACAGGGGGCTAAAGAGACCCAGTACTTC
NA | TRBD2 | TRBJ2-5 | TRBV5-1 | CASSLSGGQETQYF | TGCGCCAGCAGCTTGAGCGGGGGCCAAGAGACCCAGTACTTC
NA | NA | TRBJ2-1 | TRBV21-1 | CASSGRRTSGGSNEQFF | TGTGCCAGCAGCGGGCGCAGGACTAGCGGGGGCTCCAATGAGCAGTTCTTC
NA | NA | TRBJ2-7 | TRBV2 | CASRDNNYEQYF | TGTGCCAGCAGGGACAACAATTACGAGCAGTACTTC
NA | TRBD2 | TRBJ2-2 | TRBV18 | CASSLYVQRENTGELFF | TGTGCCAGCTCACTTTATGTACAGCGGGAGAACACCGGGGAGCTGTTTTTT
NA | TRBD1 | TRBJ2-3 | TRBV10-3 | CAIGWDRADTQYF | TGTGCCATCGGTTGGGACAGGGCTGATACGCAGTATTTT
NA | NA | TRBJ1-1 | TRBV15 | CATWGGRVNTEAFF | TGTGCCACCTGGGGGGGACGGGTGAACACTGAAGCTTTCTTT
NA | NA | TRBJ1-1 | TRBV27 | CAGTQGIDTEAFF | TGTGCCGGGACGCAGGGGATCGACACTGAAGCTTTCTTT
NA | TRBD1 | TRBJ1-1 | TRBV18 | CASSPTGLNTEAFF | TGTGCCAGCTCGCCGACAGGGCTGAACACTGAAGCTTTCTTT
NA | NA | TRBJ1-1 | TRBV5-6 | CASSFPTVNTEAFF | TGTGCCAGCAGCTTCCCAACAGTTAACACTGAAGCTTTCTTT
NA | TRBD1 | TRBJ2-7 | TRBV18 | CASSFWTGGLYEQYF | TGTGCCAGCTCATTTTGGACAGGGGGCCTCTACGAGCAGTACTTC
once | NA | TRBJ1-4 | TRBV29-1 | CSAKPPGATNEKLFF | TGCAGCGCAAAACCTCCCGGGGCAACTAATGAAAAACTGTTTTTT
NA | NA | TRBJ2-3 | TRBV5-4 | CASSLSGTSTDTQYF | TGTGCCAGCAGCTTGTCCGGGACTAGCACAGATACGCAGTATTTT
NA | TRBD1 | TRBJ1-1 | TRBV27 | CASKGQGYTEAFF | TGTGCCAGCAAAGGACAGGGGTACACTGAAGCTTTCTTT
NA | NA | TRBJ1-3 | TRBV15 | CATSRGGSGAGNTIYF | TGTGCCACCAGCAGAGGGGGAAGCGGGGCGGGAAACACCATATATTTT
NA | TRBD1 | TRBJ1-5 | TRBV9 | CASSSRGLSNQPQHF | TGTGCCAGCAGCTCAAGGGGGCTCAGCAATCAGCCCCAGCATTTT
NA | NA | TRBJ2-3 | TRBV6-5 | CASSFPGQHTQYF | TGTGCCAGCAGTTTCCCGGGACAACATACGCAGTATTTT
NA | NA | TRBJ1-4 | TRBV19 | CASSSGNGDREKLFF | TGTGCCAGTAGCTCCGGGAACGGGGATAGGGAAAAACTGTTTTTT
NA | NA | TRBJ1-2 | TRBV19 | CASTPQGRFYGYTF | TGTGCCAGTACCCCACAGGGCCGGTTCTATGGCTACACCTTC
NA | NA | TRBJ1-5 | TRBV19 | CASSIQAGGFSQPQHF | TGTGCCAGTAGTATCCAGGCGGGGGGCTTTAGTCAGCCCCAGCATTTT
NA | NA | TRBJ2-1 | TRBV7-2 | CASSSPWRGPGNEQFF | TGTGCCAGCAGCTCTCCTTGGAGAGGGCCGGGTAATGAGCAGTTCTTC
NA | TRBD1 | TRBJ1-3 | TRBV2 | CASMPDRGRRNTIYF | TGTGCCAGCATGCCGGACAGGGGGCGTCGAAACACCATATATTTT
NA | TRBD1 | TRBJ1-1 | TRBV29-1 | CSVRKGASTEAFF | TGCAGCGTTAGGAAGGGGGCGAGCACTGAAGCTTTCTTT
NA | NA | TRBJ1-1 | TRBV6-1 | CASREWQGMTEAFF | TGTGCCAGCAGAGAATGGCAGGGTATGACCGAAGCTTTCTTT
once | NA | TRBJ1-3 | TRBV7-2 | CASSLVGQPGNTIYF | TGTGCCAGCAGCTTAGTTGGACAGCCTGGAAACACCATATATTTT
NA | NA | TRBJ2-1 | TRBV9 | CASSVAPFGGGVNEQFF | TGTGCCAGCAGCGTAGCCCCTTTCGGGGGAGGAGTCAATGAGCAGTTCTTC
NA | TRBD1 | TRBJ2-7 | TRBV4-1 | CASSQAPPGTVGYEQYF | TGCGCCAGCAGCCAAGCCCCGCCCGGGACAGTTGGCTACGAGCAGTACTTC
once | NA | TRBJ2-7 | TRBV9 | CASSVDPSGYEQYF | TGTGCCAGCAGCGTAGATCCCTCGGGCTACGAGCAGTACTTC
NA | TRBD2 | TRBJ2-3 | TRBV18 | CASSPLPGRADTQYF | TGTGCCAGCTCACCATTACCCGGGAGGGCAGATACGCAGTATTTT
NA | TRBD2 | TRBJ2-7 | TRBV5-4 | CASSLPGLAGFNYEQYF | TGTGCCAGCAGCTTGCCCGGACTAGCGGGCTTTAACTACGAGCAGTACTTC
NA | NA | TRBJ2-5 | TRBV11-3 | CASSLSPGASQTQYF | TGTGCCAGCAGCTTATCCCCGGGAGCAAGTCAAACCCAGTACTTC
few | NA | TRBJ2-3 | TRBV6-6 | CASSPSTDTQYF | TGTGCCAGCAGCCCCTCCACAGATACGCAGTATTTT
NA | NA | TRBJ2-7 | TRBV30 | CAWSVRGPIEQYF | TGTGCCTGGAGTGTAAGAGGGCCCATCGAGCAGTACTTC
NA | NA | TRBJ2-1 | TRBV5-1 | CASSLVGETYNEQFF | TGCGCCAGCAGCTTGGTTGGGGAGACCTACAATGAGCAGTTCTTC
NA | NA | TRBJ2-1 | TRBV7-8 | CASSLREEGREQFF | TGTGCCAGCAGCTTAAGGGAGGAGGGTAGGGAGCAGTTCTTC
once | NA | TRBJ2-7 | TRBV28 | CASSLVGSIPYF | TGTGCCAGCAGTTTAGTGGGCAGCATCCCGTACTTC
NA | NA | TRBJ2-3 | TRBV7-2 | CASSSQIGSTDTQYF | TGTGCCAGCAGCTCACAGATAGGAAGCACAGATACGCAGTATTTT
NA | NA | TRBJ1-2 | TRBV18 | CASSLPGGDNYGYTF | TGTGCCAGCTCACTCCCGGGGGGGGACAACTATGGCTACACCTTC